This T cell receptor beta chain comes out of a study of post-analysis software for immune sequencing data. Study-wide background: Disease courses included relapsing-remitting, secondary progressive and progressive-relapsing multiple sclerosis.

Study findings and constraints: Five or six TRBV segments were significantly more frequent in patients than in controls. TRBV5-6, TRBV5-1 and TRBV20-1 were among these segments. When the samples were clustered directly with F measure, those that had been prepared in the same batch showed strong co-clustering. The study found significantly lower normalized Chao1 diversity in multiple sclerosis patients than in controls.

About this clonotype: Its specificity is unknown.

The CDR3 runs 12 residues. V was trimmed by 4 bases and J by 8 bases, leaving 12 bases between them. Germline-derived CDR1 and CDR2 are SGHKS and YYEKEE (reference sequence). Incorporated into the TCR beta cDNA libraries were unique molecular identifiers, which served to reduce PCR and sequencing biases. Out of about 0.9 to 11 million T cells, about 520,000 cDNA molecules were generated. TCRdb passed the PCR reads through MiXCR, listing each CDR3 protein once. Seen here are fewer than 900,000 distinct CDR3 sequences, around 46% observed once, and the top ten hold 4.9%. Material for sequencing was blood. The chain couples TRBV5-5 to TRBJ1-1, with D perhaps matching TRBD1 (6 bases). The sequence was obtained from a girl aged 5 to 17 with multiple sclerosis. CDR3 amino acids: CASSIRTAEAFF. DNA of the CDR3: TGTGCCAGCAGCATTCGGACAGCGGAAGCTTTCTTT. Drawing the rest from reference TRBV5-5 and TRBJ1-1, the complete variable domain is DAGVTQSPTHLIKTRGQQVTLRCSPISGHKSVSWYQQVLGQGPQFIFQYYEKEERGRGNFPDRFSARQFPNYSSELNVNALLLGDSALYLCASSIRTAEAFFGQGTRLTVV.